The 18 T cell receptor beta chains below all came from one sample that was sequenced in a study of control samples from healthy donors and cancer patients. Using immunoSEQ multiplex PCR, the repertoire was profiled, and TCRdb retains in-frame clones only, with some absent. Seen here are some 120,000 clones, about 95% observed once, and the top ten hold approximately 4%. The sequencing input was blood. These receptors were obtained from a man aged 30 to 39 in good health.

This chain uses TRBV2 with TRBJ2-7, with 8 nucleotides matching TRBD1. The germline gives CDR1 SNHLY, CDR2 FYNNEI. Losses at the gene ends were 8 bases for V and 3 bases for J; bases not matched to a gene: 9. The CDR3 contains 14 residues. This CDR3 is CASVRDRNIYEQYF. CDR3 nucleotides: TGTGCCAGCGTCCGGGACAGGAATATCTACGAGCAGTACTTC.

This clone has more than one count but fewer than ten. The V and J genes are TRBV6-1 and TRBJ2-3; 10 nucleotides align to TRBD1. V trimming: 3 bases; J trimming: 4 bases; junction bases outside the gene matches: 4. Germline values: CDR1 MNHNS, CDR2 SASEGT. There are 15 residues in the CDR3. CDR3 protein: CASSDQTGGADTQYF. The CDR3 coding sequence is TGTGCCAGCAGTGACCAGACAGGGGGCGCAGATACGCAGTATTTT.

The CDR3 loop is CASSPKTGDTGELFF. CDR3 bases: TGTGCCAGCAGCCCGAAGACCGGAGACACCGGGGAGCTGTTTTTT. The V call is TRBV11-3, the J call TRBJ2-2; D unclear. The CDR3 runs to 15 residues. Germline V gene lookup returns CDR1 SGHNT and CDR2 YENEEA. Trimming shortened V by 5 bases and J by 3 bases, and 13 bases separated the two germline ends.

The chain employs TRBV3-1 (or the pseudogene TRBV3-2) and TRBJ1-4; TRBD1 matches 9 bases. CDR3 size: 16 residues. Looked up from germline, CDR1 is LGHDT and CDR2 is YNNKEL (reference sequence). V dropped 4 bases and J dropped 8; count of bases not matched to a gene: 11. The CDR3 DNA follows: TGTGCCAGCAGCCCTAGGACAGGGGTGGATTGGGAAAAACTGTTTTTT. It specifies CASSPRTGVDWEKLFF.

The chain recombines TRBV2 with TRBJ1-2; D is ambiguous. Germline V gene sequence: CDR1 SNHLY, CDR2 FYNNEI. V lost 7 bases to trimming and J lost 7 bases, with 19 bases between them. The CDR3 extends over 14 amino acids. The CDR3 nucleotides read TGTGCCAGCACCCCGGGAGGATCCGTTTTTGGCTACACCTTC. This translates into CASTPGGSVFGYTF. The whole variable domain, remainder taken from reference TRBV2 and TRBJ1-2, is EPEVTQTPSHQVTQMGQEVILRCVPISNHLYFYWYRQILGQKVEFLVSFYNNEISEKSEIFDDQFSVERPDGSNFTLKIRSTKLEDSAMYFCASTPGGSVFGYTFGSGTRLTVV.

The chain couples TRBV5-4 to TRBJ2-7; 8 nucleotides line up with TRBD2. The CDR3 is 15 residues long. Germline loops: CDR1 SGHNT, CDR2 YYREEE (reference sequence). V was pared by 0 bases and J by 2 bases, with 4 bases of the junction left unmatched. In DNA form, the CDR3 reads TGTGCCAGCAGCTTGGGAGCGGGGGTTACCTACGAGCAGTACTTC. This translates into CASSLGAGVTYEQYF.

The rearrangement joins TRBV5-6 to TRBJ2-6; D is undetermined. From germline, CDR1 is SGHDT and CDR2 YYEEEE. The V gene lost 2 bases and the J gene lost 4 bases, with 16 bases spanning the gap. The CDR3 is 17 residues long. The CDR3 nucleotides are TGTGCCAGCAGCTTAGTGGGTACCCCAACCGGGGCCAACGTCCTGACTTTC. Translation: CASSLVGTPTGANVLTF.

The CDR3 bases are TGTGCCAGCTCCCTTCGGAAGGGGCACCCCGGTTGTAGGGAGACTGAAGCTTTCTTT. This codes for CASSLRKGHPGCRETEAFF. The rearrangement links TRBV18 to TRBJ1-1, with D perhaps TRBD1 (5 bases). The CDR3 covers 19 residues. Germline V CDR1 and CDR2: KGHSH, LQKENI. V was cut by 6 bases and J by 5 bases, with 31 bases left in between.

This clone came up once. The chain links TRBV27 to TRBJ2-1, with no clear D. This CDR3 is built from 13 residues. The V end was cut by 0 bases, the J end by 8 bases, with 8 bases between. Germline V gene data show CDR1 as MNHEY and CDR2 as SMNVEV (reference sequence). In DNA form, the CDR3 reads TGTGCCAGCAGTTTATCAGGGTTCCATGAGCAGTTCTTC. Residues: CASSLSGFHEQFF.

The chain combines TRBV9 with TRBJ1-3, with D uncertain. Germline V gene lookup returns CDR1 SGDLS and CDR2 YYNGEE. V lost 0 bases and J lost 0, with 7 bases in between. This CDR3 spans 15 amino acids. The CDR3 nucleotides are TGTGCCAGCAGCGTAGGAGGATACTCTGGAAACACCATATATTTT. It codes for CASSVGGYSGNTIYF.

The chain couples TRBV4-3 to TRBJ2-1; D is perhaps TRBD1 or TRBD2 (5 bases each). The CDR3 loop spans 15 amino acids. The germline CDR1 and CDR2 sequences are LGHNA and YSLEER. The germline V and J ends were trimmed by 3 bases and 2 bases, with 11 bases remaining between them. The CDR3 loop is CASSHRDGPYNEQFF. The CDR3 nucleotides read TGCGCCAGCAGCCATCGGGACGGCCCCTACAATGAGCAGTTCTTC.

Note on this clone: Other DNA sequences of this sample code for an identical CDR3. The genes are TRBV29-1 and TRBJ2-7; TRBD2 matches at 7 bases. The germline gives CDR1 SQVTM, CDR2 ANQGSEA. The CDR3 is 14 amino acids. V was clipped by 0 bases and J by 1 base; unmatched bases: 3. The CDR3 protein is CSVEDGGGSYEQYF. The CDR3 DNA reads TGCAGCGTTGAAGATGGGGGGGGTTCCTACGAGCAGTACTTC.

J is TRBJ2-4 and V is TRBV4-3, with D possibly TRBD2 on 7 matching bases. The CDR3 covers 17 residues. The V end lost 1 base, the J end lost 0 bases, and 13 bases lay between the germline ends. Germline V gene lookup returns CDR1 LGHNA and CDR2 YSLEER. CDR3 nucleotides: TGCGCCAGCAGCCAAGGTTCCGGGGGGCTAGCCAAAAACATTCAGTACTTC. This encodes CASSQGSGGLAKNIQYF.

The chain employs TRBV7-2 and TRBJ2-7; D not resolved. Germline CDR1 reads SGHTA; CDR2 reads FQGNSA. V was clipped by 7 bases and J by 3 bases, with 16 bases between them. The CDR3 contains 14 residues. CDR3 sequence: CASTPPGGIYEQYF. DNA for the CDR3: TGTGCCAGCACCCCCCCGGGCGGCATCTACGAGCAGTACTTC. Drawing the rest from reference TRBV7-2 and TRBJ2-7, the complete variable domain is GAGVSQSPSNKVTEKGKDVELRCDPISGHTALYWYRQSLGQGLEFLIYFQGNSAPDKSGLPSDRFSAERTGGSVSTLTIQRTQQEDSAVYLCASTPPGGIYEQYFGPGTRLTVT.

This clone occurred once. Here the CDR3 reads CASSPGTANTEAFF. In DNA form, the CDR3 reads TGCGCCAGCAGCCCCGGGACAGCGAACACTGAAGCTTTCTTT. V is TRBV5-1 and J is TRBJ1-1, with 7 bases matching TRBD1. CDR1 is SGHRS and CDR2 is YFSETQ in the germline V gene. V trimming: 4 bases; J trimming: 1 base; junction bases outside the gene matches: 4. The length of the CDR3 is 14 residues.

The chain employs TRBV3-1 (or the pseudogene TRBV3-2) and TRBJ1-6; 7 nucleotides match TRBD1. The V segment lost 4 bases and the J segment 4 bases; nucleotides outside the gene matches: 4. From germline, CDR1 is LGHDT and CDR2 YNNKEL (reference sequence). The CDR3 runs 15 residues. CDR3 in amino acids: CASSPGQSYNSPLHF. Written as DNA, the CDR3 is TGTGCCAGCAGCCCGGGACAGTCTTATAATTCACCCCTCCACTTT.

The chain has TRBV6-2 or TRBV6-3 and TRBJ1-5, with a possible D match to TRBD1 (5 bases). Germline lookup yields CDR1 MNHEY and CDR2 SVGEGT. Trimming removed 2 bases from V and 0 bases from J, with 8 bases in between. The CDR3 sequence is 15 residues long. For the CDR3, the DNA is TGTGCCAGCAGTTACCCGGACATTAGCAATCAGCCCCAGCATTTT. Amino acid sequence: CASSYPDISNQPQHF.

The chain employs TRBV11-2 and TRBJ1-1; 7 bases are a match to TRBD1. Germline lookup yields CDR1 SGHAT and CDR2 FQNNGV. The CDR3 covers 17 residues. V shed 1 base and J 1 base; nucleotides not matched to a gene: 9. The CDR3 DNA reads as TGTGCCAGCAGCTTAGGCAGGGGGATTGGGCAGAACACTGAAGCTTTCTTT. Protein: CASSLGRGIGQNTEAFF. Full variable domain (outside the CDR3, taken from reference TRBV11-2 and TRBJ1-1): EAGVAQSPRYKIIEKRQSVAFWCNPISGHATLYWYQQILGQGPKLLIQFQNNGVVDDSQLPKDRFSAERLKGVDSTLKIQPAKLEDSAVYLCASSLGRGIGQNTEAFFGQGTRLTVV.